These T cell receptor beta chains were read from a single sample in a study of blood T cell repertoires in COVID-19. Assay used: immunoSEQ multiplex PCR; TCRdb lists only in-frame clones, some missing. The sample consists of approximately 320,000 clones, around 92% of them appearing once. Sample: peripheral blood. The source of these receptors is a woman aged 25 to 39 with COVID-19, enrolled during active disease. Each CDR3 is given with its conserved first and last residue. The order of the fields is D gene, V gene, clone size, J gene, CDR3 protein, CDR3 DNA. D genes are given only for firm matches. The listing skips clone size in some rows; elsewhere it reads once, few, many or a size class.

.,TRBV19,.,TRBJ1-5,CASSIGGQPQHF,TGTGCCAGTAGTATCGGGGGGCAGCCCCAGCATTTT
TRBD1,TRBV13,.,TRBJ1-6,CASSSEKTGGSTPLHF,TGTGCCAGCAGCTCAGAAAAGACAGGGGGTTCGACACCCCTCCACTTT
TRBD1,TRBV2,.,TRBJ1-4,CASSTSRDRVQNEKLFF,TGTGCCAGCAGTACGTCCCGGGACAGGGTTCAGAATGAAAAACTGTTTTTT
.,TRBV7-9,once,TRBJ1-2,CASSVDTGGYTF,TGTGCCAGCAGCGTAGACACAGGGGGCTACACCTTC
TRBD2,TRBV4-1,.,TRBJ2-3,CASSQEASLAGSTDTQYF,TGCGCCAGCAGCCAAGAAGCTTCACTAGCGGGCTCCACAGATACGCAGTATTTT
.,TRBV7-2,.,TRBJ1-2,CASSDGVGGTVNGYTF,TGTGCCAGCAGCGATGGGGTCGGAGGGACGGTTAATGGCTACACCTTC
TRBD1,TRBV5-1,.,TRBJ2-5,CASGPGQGQATQYF,TGCGCCAGCGGTCCCGGACAGGGGCAAGCGACCCAGTACTTC
.,TRBV7-9,.,TRBJ2-7,CASSYHSSRVEQYF,TGTGCCAGCAGCTACCACAGCAGCAGGGTGGAGCAGTACTTC
TRBD1,TRBV3-1/TRBV3-2,.,TRBJ2-1,CASSRDRGSYNEQFF,TGTGCCAGCAGCCGAGACAGGGGCTCCTACAATGAGCAGTTCTTC
.,TRBV5-5,.,TRBJ1-2,CASSLKQGPVYGYTF,TGTGCCAGCAGCTTGAAACAGGGTCCAGTCTATGGCTACACCTTC